The next 21 T cell receptor beta chains were all read from a single sample in a study of tissue T cells after allogeneic stem cell transplantation. Assay used: immunoSEQ multiplex PCR; TCRdb lists only in-frame clones, some missing. Of around 7,300 clones in the sample, 40% to 55% were seen once. This sample's time point: mouse harvest day 7 after allogeneic transplant. Each mouse received 10^7 T-cell-depleted marrow cells plus 10^6 splenic CD5+ T cells by tail vein. The sample taken for sequencing was gut tissue. The receptors originated from a female BALB/c mouse given C57BL/6 T cells with graft-versus-host disease after an allogeneic hematopoietic cell transplant.

This clone is medium-sized. Gene names are mouse gene names. The sequenced fragment ends 1 residue before the CDR3 boundary, so the rest is inferred from the germline J gene. The genes are TRBV13-2 and TRBJ1-5; a possible D gene is TRBD1 (5 bases). From germline, CDR1 is NNHNN and CDR2 SYGAGS (reference sequence). The CDR3 totals 15 residues. V dropped 0 bases and J dropped 3 bases, with 10 bases sitting between them. Here the CDR3 reads CASGDAGRGNQAPLF. CDR3 DNA (partial): TGTGCCAGCGGTGATGCAGGGAGAGGCAACCAGGCTCCGCTT.

This clone was detected a few times. Gene names are mouse gene names. From the germline J gene comes the end of the CDR3, since the read stops 1 residue before it. V gene TRBV26 combines with J gene TRBJ1-3, with 8 bases that match TRBD1. Germline CDR1 is KGHPV and CDR2 is FQNQEV (reference sequence). The J segment lost 2 bases and the V segment lost 6 bases, leaving 3 bases of the junction unmatched. The CDR3 runs 14 residues. The CDR3 here is CASRPTGAGNTLYF. The covered CDR3 bases are TGTGCCAGCAGGCCGACAGGGGCTGGAAATACGCTCTAT.

Turning to this clone: Mouse germline and gene names are used. The CDR3 end falls 1 residue outside the read, so it is completed with the germline J gene. The chain uses TRBV26 and TRBJ2-5; D gene ambiguous. Between the trimmed V and J ends, which lost 5 bases and 5 bases, there was a span of 8 bases. Germline V lookup: CDR1 KGHPV, CDR2 FQNQEV (reference sequence). The length of the CDR3 is 12 residues. CDR3 sequence: CASSSLADTQYF. Incomplete CDR3 DNA: TGTGCCAGCAGTTCATTGGCAGACACCCAGTAC.

As to this clone: Gene labels here are mouse ones. Read coverage stops 1 residue before the CDR3 terminus; the germline J gene supplies the remainder. Other DNA sequences in this specimen translate into the identical CDR3. This rearrangement joins TRBV26 to TRBJ2-4, with D possibly being TRBD1 or TRBD2 (6 bases each). Germline values: CDR1 KGHPV, CDR2 FQNQEV (reference sequence). CDR3 length: 15 residues. Trimming removed 2 bases at V and 1 base at J, with 10 bases between. This CDR3 is CASSLGGGGQNTLYF. CDR3 DNA (partial): TGTGCCAGCAGTCTGGGGGGCGGGGGTCAAAACACCTTGTAC.

Remarks on this clone: Gene names and germline refer to mouse. The observed sequence ends 1 residue before the CDR3 terminus, with the missing tail filled in from the germline J gene. This chain joins TRBV26 and TRBJ1-1; D gene ambiguous. This CDR3 has 12 amino acids. V was pared by 6 bases and J by 0 bases, with 5 bases between. CDR1 KGHPV and CDR2 FQNQEV come from the germline V gene (reference sequence). CDR3 DNA, as far as it was read: TGTGCCAGCAGCCTTGCAAACACAGAAGTCTTC. Translating gives CASSLANTEVF. From start to end, the CDR3 is CASSLANTEVFF.

On this clone: Gene names and germline match the mouse. The CDR3 extends 1 residue past the end of the read, so its final part is completed from the germline J gene. The chain uses TRBV19 and TRBJ2-7; 9 positions agree with TRBD1. Germline V gives CDR1 FNHDT, CDR2 SITEND (reference sequence). The CDR3 length is 14 residues. The junction had 3 bases not matched to a gene; V was cut back by 1 base and J by 4 bases. CDR3 loop: CASSINRGPYEQYF. CDR3 DNA, as far as it was read: TGTGCCAGCAGTATAAACAGGGGGCCTTATGAACAGTAC.

This clone appeared a few times. Gene labels here are mouse ones. Read sequence stops 1 residue before the CDR3 end, and the germline J gene provides the missing end. V usage is TRBV26 and J usage is TRBJ1-4; D unresolved. CDR3 length equals 15 residues. Trimming left V 4 bases short and J 1 base short, with 10 bases between. Germline CDR1 and CDR2: KGHPV and FQNQEV (reference sequence). The part of the CDR3 DNA that was read is TGTGCCAGCAGTCCACACGACAATTCCAACGAAAGATTATTT. Protein sequence: CASSPHDNSNERLF. The full CDR3 sequence reads CASSPHDNSNERLFF.

This clone was seen a handful of times. The gene names here belong to mouse. The read stops 1 residue short of the end of the CDR3; the missing end is completed from the germline J gene. This chain links TRBV26 with TRBJ2-7, with unresolved D. Looked up from germline, CDR1 is KGHPV and CDR2 is FQNQEV (reference sequence). The CDR3 has 15 amino acids. V lost 0 bases and J lost 0, with 9 bases in between. The part of the CDR3 DNA that was read is TGTGCCAGCAGTCTGTCGAGGCAGAGCTCCTATGAACAGTAC. Its protein product is CASSLSRQSSYEQY. The full CDR3 sequence reads CASSLSRQSSYEQYF.

Regarding this clone: Mouse names are used for the genes. Read data end 1 residue before the CDR3 end; the end is taken from the germline J gene. The chain couples TRBV23 to TRBJ2-5; the table calls TRBD1, which could not be checked here. This CDR3 is 14 amino acids long. Per germline, CDR1 KGHTA and CDR2 FQNQQP. CDR3 region: CSSSQDNNQDTQYF. The CDR3 DNA, read in part, is TGCTCCAGCAGTCAAGACAATAACCAAGACACCCAGTAC.

Worth noting for this clone: Germline and genes here are mouse. With the read ending 1 residue before the CDR3 end, the germline J gene is used to fill in that end. This chain joins TRBV26 and TRBJ2-3; 11 bases align to TRBD1. This CDR3 is built from 15 residues. Unmatched junction bases numbered 7, after V lost 6 bases and J lost 5 bases. The germline V gene encodes CDR1 KGHPV and CDR2 FQNQEV (reference sequence). The CDR3 loop is CASSHGQGAEETLYF. CDR3 bases read: TGTGCCAGCAGCCACGGACAGGGGGCGGAAGAAACGCTGTAT.

Note on this clone: Gene names are the mouse ones. The CDR3 goes on 1 residue after the read ends, and that part is filled in from the germline J gene. The chain couples TRBV23 to TRBJ1-4; the DNA was not compared with TRBD1, the D call given in the table. The CDR3 runs 14 residues. The V gene's germline CDR1 is KGHTA and CDR2 FQNQQP. CDR3 sequence: CSSSQIISNERLFF. Incomplete CDR3 DNA: TGCTCCAGCAGTCAAATCATTTCCAACGAAAGATTATTT.

About this clone: Genes here carry mouse names. The CDR3 end lies 1 residue beyond the end of the read and is filled in from the germline J gene. The V call is TRBV12-2, the J call TRBJ1-1, with a weak D call TRBD1 (6 bases). The V end lost 3 bases, the J end lost 1 base, and 8 bases lay between the germline ends. Germline CDR1 reads SGHLS; CDR2 reads HYDKME. The length of the CDR3 is 13 residues. The sequenced CDR3 bases are TGTGCCAGCTCTGGGGACAAAAACACAGAAGTCTTC. Its protein is CASSGDKNTEVF. The whole CDR3 sequence is CASSGDKNTEVFF.

This clone came up a few times. Gene names and germline refer to mouse. The read ends 1 residue shy of where the CDR3 ends; the end is completed using the germline J gene. J is TRBJ2-7 and V is TRBV13-1; a possible D gene is TRBD1 (5 bases). The V and J ends lost 3 bases and 3 bases respectively, with 7 bases between them. The CDR3 is 12 amino acids. Germline values: CDR1 NSHNY, CDR2 SYGAGN. Partial CDR3 DNA: TGTGCCAGCAGTGTGGACAACTATGAACAGTAC. Its translation: CASSVDNYEQY. In full, the CDR3 is CASSVDNYEQYF.

Turning to this clone: Any gene name here is a mouse gene name. The read ends 1 residue shy of where the CDR3 ends; the end is completed using the germline J gene. This chain joins TRBV12-1 and TRBJ1-6; 11 nucleotides line up with TRBD1. TRBJ1-6 is marked as an open reading frame, function uncertain. Trimming cost V 4 bases and J 0 bases; bases outside gene matches: 7. This CDR3 contains 18 residues. Per the germline V gene, CDR1 is SGHSN and CDR2 is HYEKVE. The CDR3 is CASSPGTGGNSYNSPLYF. The CDR3 bases that were read are TGTGCCAGCTCCCCCGGGACAGGGGGTAATTCCTATAATTCGCCCCTCTAC.

This clone was found a few times. Gene labels here are mouse ones. From the germline J gene comes the end of the CDR3, since the read stops 1 residue before it. This chain joins TRBV12-1 and TRBJ2-7; D may be TRBD1 (6 bases). Germline V CDR1 and CDR2: SGHSN, HYEKVE. Trimming took 2 bases from V and 4 from J, leaving 11 bases between them. This CDR3 spans 13 amino acids. This CDR3 is CASSPGTPYEQYF. The CDR3 DNA, read in part, is TGTGCCAGCTCTCCCGGGACACCATATGAACAGTAC.

About this clone: Genes here carry mouse names. The same CDR3 arises from other DNA sequences in this sample as well. Incomplete CDR3 DNA: TGTGCCAGCAGTCGGGGATCCAACGAAAGATTATTT. This translates into CASSRGSNERLF. The full CDR3 is CASSRGSNERLFF. The V gene is TRBV26, the J gene TRBJ1-4, with D unclear. The read is 1 residue too short to cover the CDR3 end, so that end is filled in from the germline J gene. The germline V gene has CDR1 KGHPV and CDR2 FQNQEV (reference sequence). Trimming left V 4 bases short and J 2 bases short, with 5 bases between. This CDR3 is built from 13 residues.

Concerning this clone: The listed genes are named as in mouse. The CDR3 end falls 1 residue outside the read, so it is completed with the germline J gene. Other DNA variants within this sample encode the same CDR3. J is TRBJ1-1 and V is TRBV23; the D call in the table, TRBD1, was not verified against the DNA. CDR1 is KGHTA, CDR2 FQNQQP, per germline. CDR3 length: 13 residues. The part of the CDR3 DNA that was read is TGCTCCAGCAGGCGGCAGGGAGGGACAGAAGTCTTC. This gives the protein CSSRRQGGTEVF. The entire CDR3 sequence reads CSSRRQGGTEVFF.

This clone was picked up one time. Gene and germline names: mouse. The part of the CDR3 DNA that was read is TGTGCCAGCAGTGGATATTCCTATAATTCGCCCCTCTAC. Protein sequence: CASSGYSYNSPLY. The entire CDR3 reads CASSGYSYNSPLYF. The chain links TRBV26 to TRBJ1-6; no clear D gene. The CDR3 end lies 1 residue beyond the end of the read and is filled in from the germline J gene. TRBJ1-6 is recorded as an ORF, its role being uncertain. Trimming stripped 5 bases from V and 0 bases from J, with 5 bases between. Germline values: CDR1 KGHPV, CDR2 FQNQEV (reference sequence). The CDR3 covers 14 residues.

As for this clone: Gene names and germline refer to mouse. The CDR3 end is not reached by the read, which stops 1 residue before it; the germline J gene fills it in. Other DNA variants within this sample encode the same CDR3. This chain joins TRBV26 and TRBJ2-5; D gene ambiguous. This CDR3 is 14 amino acids long. Trimming took 1 base from V and 3 from J, leaving 8 bases between them. Germline V lookup: CDR1 KGHPV, CDR2 FQNQEV (reference sequence). The covered CDR3 bases are TGTGCCAGCAGTCTGTTGGGAGGACAAGACACCCAGTAC. Translation: CASSLLGGQDTQY. The CDR3, in full, reads CASSLLGGQDTQYF.

Judged by abundance, this clone is medium-sized. The gene names here belong to mouse. The CDR3 end is not reached by the read, which stops 1 residue before it; the germline J gene fills it in. The chain carries TRBV29 and TRBJ2-7; weak D call: TRBD2 (6 bases). Trimming pared 2 bases from V and 4 bases from J, leaving 6 bases between. Germline V lookup: CDR1 MSHET, CDR2 SYDVDS. The CDR3 is 12 residues long. The CDR3 loop is CASSLGTYEQYF. The sequenced part of the CDR3 DNA is TGTGCTAGCAGTTTAGGGACTTATGAACAGTAC.

About this clone: Gene names are the mouse ones. From the germline J gene comes the end of the CDR3, since the read stops 1 residue before it. This chain links TRBV12-1 with TRBJ2-1; D may match TRBD1 or TRBD2 (5 bases each). From germline, CDR1 is SGHSN and CDR2 HYEKVE. This CDR3 has 15 amino acids. The V end lost 0 bases, the J end lost 1 base, and 9 bases lay between the germline ends. The CDR3 is CASSLRDLNYAEQFF. The sequenced CDR3 bases are TGTGCCAGCTCTCTCCGGGACCTCAACTATGCTGAGCAGTTC.